This T cell receptor beta chain was captured by sequencing in a study of CD8 T cells in ankylosing spondylitis (TCRdb year 2017). About the investigation overall: To find TCR variants linked to disease, the study profiled T cell receptor beta repertoires in ankylosing spondylitis patients and healthy donors. The whole study cohort included under 140 healthy donors and 25 ankylosing spondylitis patients. Peripheral blood was sampled, and synovial fluid was also collected from ankylosing spondylitis patients. Results the study describes overall, beyond this receptor: Some of the motif variants had been reported before in the synovial fluid and blood of reactive arthritis patients, a finding that suggests common disease-initiation mechanisms. A TCR beta motif made up of eight highly homologous amino acid variants appeared to be characteristic of blood from ankylosing spondylitis patients. In peripheral blood, the disease-linked clones were found at relatively low frequencies and had a CD8+ phenotype. According to the report, matched synovial fluid samples from ankylosing spondylitis patients were significantly enriched for the disease-linked clones.

For each ankylosing spondylitis patient, the synovial fluid sample was matched to a blood sample from that same patient. CDR1 and CDR2, looked up from the germline V gene, are SGHDT and YYEEEE. The CDR3 has 16 amino acids, counting the end cysteine and phenylalanine. CDR3 DNA is the only sequence kept; it has 48 bases, read in frame from the first base. V loses 0 bases of germline sequence and J loses 1 base, and the interval between the two ends is 8 bases. Concerning this clonotype itself: The specificity of this receptor is unknown. Per-nucleotide qualities are absent, and no much larger clonotype sits a single base away.

The sequencing machine was an Illumina HiSeq 2500. Quantitative 5'-RACE with molecular barcodes was used to prepare TCR beta libraries. As for how the authors treated the data: To identify disease-linked TCR variants, a new computational method was used, one built on a probabilistic model of VDJ rearrangement. TCRdb redid the processing of the public reads, applying fastp at Q25 and MiXCR, and retained in-frame beta chains. Under each unique CDR3 protein, matching rows form one entry showing the most common genes and DNA. TCRdb's processing, not the authors', yielded these V and J calls. The sample table contains some 140,000 distinct CDR3 sequences; only one count was recorded for 7% to 10% of them. Approximately 7% of the sample belongs to the ten largest clones.

The TCR was taken from a male donor with ankylosing spondylitis. Recombination connected TRBV5-6 to TRBJ2-6, with the D gene not confidently named. The sequencing input was synovial fluid, either unsorted or a sorted T cell fraction (not recorded which). The DNA sequence reads TGTGCCAGCAGCTTGGGAGCAGGATCTGGGGCCAACGTCCTGACTTTC. This codes for CASSLGAGSGANVLTF.